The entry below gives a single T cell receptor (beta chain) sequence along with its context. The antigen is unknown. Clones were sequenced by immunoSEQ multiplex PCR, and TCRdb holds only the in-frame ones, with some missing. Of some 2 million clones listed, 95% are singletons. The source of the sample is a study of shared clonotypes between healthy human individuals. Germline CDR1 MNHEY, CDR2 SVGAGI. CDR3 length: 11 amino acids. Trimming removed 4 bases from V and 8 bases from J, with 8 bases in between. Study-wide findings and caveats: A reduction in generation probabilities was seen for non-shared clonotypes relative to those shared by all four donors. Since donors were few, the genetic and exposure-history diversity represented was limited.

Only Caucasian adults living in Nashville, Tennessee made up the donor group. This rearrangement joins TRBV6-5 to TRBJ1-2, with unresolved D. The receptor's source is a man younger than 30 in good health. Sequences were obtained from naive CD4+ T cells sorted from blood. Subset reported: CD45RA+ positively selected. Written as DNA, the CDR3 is TGTGCCAGCAGTTGGGGAGGAGGCTACACCTTC. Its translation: CASSWGGGYTF.